This T cell receptor (beta chain) is drawn from a study of T cells in localized non-small cell lung cancer. CDR3 length: 15 amino acids. Study findings and constraints: Maximal T cell clonality occurred in uninvolved adjacent lung, with tumor ranking below it. Appearance in adjacent lung was seen for a median around 60 of the top 100 tumor clones. Only one tumor region was sequenced, so heterogeneity remains possible.

Here immunoSEQ multiplex PCR was the method, and the copy in TCRdb shows in-frame clones only, minus some. The sample shows 59,000 or so clones, roughly 90% of them seen only once. This clone appeared a few times. The antigen is not known. The starting material was peripheral blood, obtained before any cancer treatment. The chain uses TRBV7-5 and TRBJ1-3; TRBD1, the D gene given by the table, was not confirmed from the DNA. TRBV7-5 has pseudogene status. This sequence was found in a man between 40 and 75 years old with stage I lung adenocarcinoma. The DNA for the CDR3 is TGTGCCAGCAGCTTAGGATATGGGCCTGGAAACACCATATATTTT. Translated, it gives CASSLGYGPGNTIYF.